The 26 T cell receptor beta chains in this list originate from one sample, sequenced in a study of identical twins. Each CDR3 protein gets one entry after TCRdb re-called the 5' RACE reads with MiXCR. In the table there are 200,000 to 250,000 distinct CDR3 sequences, over 9.5% of which are singletons. The same data also contributed to another study, on yellow fever vaccine responses in identical twins.

Sequenced material: memory (CD45RO+) T cells sorted from blood. These receptors were taken from a woman between 18 and 29 years old in good health.

Notes on this clonotype: A much larger clone is a single base away; this may be a read error. V gene TRBV20-1 combines with J gene TRBJ2-3, with 9 bases matching TRBD2. With V trimmed by 6 bases and J by 8 bases, 12 bases remained unmatched. This CDR3 is built from 14 residues. The germline CDR1 and CDR2 sequences are DFQATT and SNEGSKA (reference sequence). The CDR3 nucleotides read TGCAGTGCCCTTAGCGGGGGCTCCCGGGGTACGCAGTATTTT. This encodes CSALSGGSRGTQYF.

By frequency in the sample, this clonotype is medium-sized. The genes are TRBV29-1 and TRBJ2-7; TRBD2 is a possible D gene (5 bases). Per the germline V gene, CDR1 is SQVTM and CDR2 is ANQGSEA. The CDR3 loop spans 13 amino acids. Trimming left V 2 bases short and J 7 bases short, with 15 bases between. The CDR3 DNA sequence: TGCAGCGTTGAATTGGGAGACCGCGGGGAGCAGTACTTC. It codes for CSVELGDRGEQYF.

This clonotype was detected only a few times. This rearrangement joins TRBV24-1 to TRBJ2-1; 8 positions agree with TRBD1. After removal of 5 bases from V and 3 bases from J, the junction contained 23 bases not matched to a gene. Looked up from germline, CDR1 is KGHDR and CDR2 is SFDVKD. CDR3 length: 21 amino acids. As DNA, the CDR3 is TGTGCCACCAGTGCCTCCCTGGGTTGGCAGGGGGCCAGCGGACACTACAATGAGCAGTTCTTC. Translation: CATSASLGWQGASGHYNEQFF.

The chain is built from TRBV7-9 and TRBJ2-7; D gene uncertain. Germline loops: CDR1 SEHNR, CDR2 FQNEAQ (reference sequence). CDR3 length: 12 amino acids. V was pared by 5 bases and J by 5 bases, with 10 bases between. CDR3 nucleotide sequence: TGTGCCAGCAGCCCACGTCAGGACGAGCAGTACTTC. Its protein product is CASSPRQDEQYF.

The rearrangement uses TRBV12-5 and TRBJ2-1; D possibly matches TRBD1 or TRBD2 (6 bases each). Trimming removed 1 base from V and 6 bases from J, with 13 bases in between. This CDR3 contains 15 residues. Germline lookup yields CDR1 LGHNT and CDR2 FRNRAP. The CDR3 is CASGLGGPGANEQFF. DNA of the CDR3: TGTGCTAGTGGTTTGGGGGGGCCGGGGGCCAATGAGCAGTTCTTC.

This clonotype was observed a handful of times. The J gene is TRBJ1-6, the V gene TRBV6-1, with D perhaps matching TRBD1 (5 bases). Germline V lookup: CDR1 MNHNS, CDR2 SASEGT. Trimming removed 7 bases at V and 10 bases at J, with 17 bases between. The length of the CDR3 is 14 residues. The CDR3 coding sequence is TGTGCCAGCACCCGTCGGGGGTTGCAATCACCCCTCCACTTT. Translated: CASTRRGLQSPLHF.

The CDR3 DNA is TGCAGTGCTATGAGCTCTGGGGCCAACGTCCTGACTTTC. Translated: CSAMSSGANVLTF. The chain joins TRBV20-1 to TRBJ2-6; the D is unclear. The germline V gene encodes CDR1 DFQATT and CDR2 SNEGSKA (reference sequence). CDR3 size: 13 residues. Trimming shortened V by 4 bases and J by 0 bases, and 4 bases separated the two germline ends.

This clonotype was seen repeatedly, ten times or more. The chain carries TRBV5-1 and TRBJ2-5, with D unclear. The CDR3 is 15 amino acids. Germline V lookup: CDR1 SGHRS, CDR2 YFSETQ. With 2 bases removed from V and 3 bases from J, the gap between germline ends came to 14 bases. The CDR3 sequence is CASSLKPGQKETQYF. The CDR3 DNA reads as TGCGCCAGCAGCTTAAAGCCTGGGCAGAAAGAGACCCAGTACTTC.

This clonotype appeared many times. CDR3 in amino acids: CASSQDATVSYNEQFF. CDR3 nucleotides: TGCGCCAGCAGCCAAGATGCCACAGTTTCCTACAATGAGCAGTTCTTC. The chain is built from TRBV4-1 and TRBJ2-1; D is uncertain. CDR1 and CDR2 from the germline V gene are MGHRA and YSYEKL. The CDR3 covers 16 residues. V shed 0 bases and J shed 1 base, with 10 bases lying between them.

In DNA form, the CDR3 reads TGTGCCAGCAGCAAAGTGAGCACAGCGAAGCTCCGAGAGACCCAGTACTTC. Protein product: CASSKVSTAKLRETQYF. V and J are TRBV21-1 and TRBJ2-5. TRBV21-1 is an annotated pseudogene. The CDR3 is 17 amino acids.

V is TRBV20-1 and J is TRBJ2-4; no clear D. The germline V gene encodes CDR1 DFQATT and CDR2 SNEGSKA (reference sequence). CDR3 length: 15 amino acids. The ends were cut back, 5 bases at V and 1 base at J, with 15 bases in the middle. As DNA, the CDR3 is TGCAGTGCTCCCCCGCACTTAGGTGCCAAAAACATTCAGTACTTC. As protein: CSAPPHLGAKNIQYF.

This clonotype was seen only a few times. The genes are TRBV7-9 and TRBJ2-1; weak D call: TRBD1 (6 bases). The CDR3 loop spans 15 amino acids. V gave up 5 bases and J gave up 7 bases, with 18 bases separating them. Germline V lookup: CDR1 SEHNR, CDR2 FQNEAQ (reference sequence). Here the CDR3 reads CASSPLGQKVNEQFF. DNA of the CDR3: TGTGCCAGCAGCCCGCTCGGACAGAAAGTGAATGAGCAGTTCTTC. Looking up the rest from reference TRBV7-9 and TRBJ2-1 gives the full variable domain: DTGVSQNPRHKITKRGQNVTFRCDPISEHNRLYWYRQTLGQGPEFLTYFQNEAQLEKSRLLSDRFSAERPKGSFSTLEIQRTEQGDSAMYLCASSPLGQKVNEQFFGPGTRLTVL.

Turning to this clonotype: Just one base apart from a much larger clone, this may be a read error. The chain uses TRBV20-1 and TRBJ1-4; D might be TRBD1 (6 bases). Trimming took 8 bases from V and 5 from J, leaving 15 bases between them. The V gene's germline CDR1 is DFQATT and CDR2 SNEGSKA (reference sequence). There are 13 residues in the CDR3. The CDR3 loop reads CSSPDSRNEKLFF. CDR3 nucleotides: TGCAGTTCTCCGGACAGCAGAAATGAAAAACTGTTTTTT.

This clonotype was found a few times. The chain uses TRBV19 and TRBJ2-1, with 14 nucleotides matching TRBD2. V lost 6 bases and J lost 3; bases outside the gene matches: 4. Germline lookup yields CDR1 LNHDA and CDR2 SQIVND (reference sequence). The CDR3 totals 16 residues. The CDR3 nucleotides are TGTGCCAGTAGGGGACTAGCGGGGGTCCACTACAATGAGCAGTTCTTC. This gives the protein CASRGLAGVHYNEQFF. The whole variable domain, filled in from reference TRBV19 and TRBJ2-1, reads DGGITQSPKYLFRKEGQNVTLSCEQNLNHDAMYWYRQDPGQGLRLIYYSQIVNDFQKGDIAEGYSVSREKKESFPLTVTSAQKNPTAFYLCASRGLAGVHYNEQFFGPGTRLTVL.

The chain employs TRBV5-1 and TRBJ2-5; maybe TRBD1 (5 bases). V shed 0 bases and J shed 4 bases, with 13 bases lying between them. The CDR3 loop spans 15 amino acids. CDR1 is SGHRS, CDR2 YFSETQ, per germline. CDR3 residues: CASSLGMAGRETQYF. Written as DNA, the CDR3 is TGCGCCAGCAGCTTGGGAATGGCAGGGCGAGAGACCCAGTACTTC.

The chain joins TRBV20-1 to TRBJ2-5, with 10 bases that match TRBD2. Per the germline V gene, CDR1 is DFQATT and CDR2 is SNEGSKA (reference sequence). The CDR3 is made up of 13 amino acids. The ends lost 1 base at V and 7 bases at J; junction bases unmatched: 3. The CDR3 nucleotides read TGCAGTGCTAGAGGCACTAGCGGGGCGACCCAGTACTTC. It yields the protein CSARGTSGATQYF.

This clonotype was recorded at least ten times. The chain uses TRBV12-3 or TRBV12-4 and TRBJ2-3; perhaps D is TRBD1 or TRBD2 (5 bases each). This CDR3 is 14 amino acids long. The ends were cut back, 3 bases at V and 3 bases at J, with 10 bases in the middle. The CDR3 loop is CASSLRGPTDTQYF. DNA of the CDR3: TGTGCCAGCAGTTTGAGGGGACCTACAGATACGCAGTATTTT.

This chain joins TRBV28 and TRBJ2-3; possible D gene TRBD2, 6 bases. CDR1 and CDR2 (germline): MDHEN, SYDVKM. CDR3 length: 16 amino acids. V lost 6 bases, J lost 3 bases, and 19 bases lay in between. In nucleotides, the CDR3 is TGTGCCAGCAGCTCCTCTGGGGCGGGACGGACAGATACGCAGTATTTT. Its protein is CASSSSGAGRTDTQYF.

V and J are TRBV11-2 and TRBJ2-7, with D perhaps assigned TRBD1 or TRBD2 (7 bases each). The CDR3 consists of 13 residues. The V gene's germline CDR1 is SGHAT and CDR2 FQNNGV. V was cut by 5 bases and J by 7 bases, with 15 bases left in between. The CDR3 coding sequence is TGTGCCAGCAGCCAGGGGGGGCCGCGAGAGCAGTACTTC. Its translation is CASSQGGPREQYF.

This clonotype was seen many times. The DNA of the CDR3 is TGTGCCAGCAGTTTTAGCGGGACAGGGTGGGCCAAAAACATTCAGTACTTC. Translation: CASSFSGTGWAKNIQYF. The chain has TRBV28 and TRBJ2-4; D might be TRBD1 (9 bases). The CDR3 spans 17 residues. Germline V gene sequence: CDR1 MDHEN, CDR2 SYDVKM. The V and J ends lost 3 bases and 1 base respectively, with 16 bases between them.

This clonotype was seen a handful of times. The chain recombines TRBV5-1 with TRBJ2-5; 8 positions agree with TRBD2. There are 15 residues in the CDR3. Germline assignment: CDR1 SGHRS and CDR2 YFSETQ. Trimming cost V 0 bases and J 5 bases; bases outside gene matches: 6. The chain's CDR3 is CASSLAATSAETQYF. The DNA of the CDR3 is TGCGCCAGCAGCTTGGCCGCGACTAGCGCTGAGACCCAGTACTTC.

The rearrangement links TRBV6-2 or TRBV6-3 to TRBJ2-1; 12 nucleotides align to TRBD2. CDR3 length: 17 amino acids. Per germline, CDR1 MNHEY and CDR2 SVGEGT. V was clipped by 8 bases and J by 5 bases; unmatched bases: 13. The CDR3 loop is CASSGQRRLAGDNEQFF. As DNA, the CDR3 is TGTGCCAGCTCTGGACAGAGGCGACTAGCGGGAGACAATGAGCAGTTCTTC.

This clonotype was recorded a few times. The gene calls are TRBV5-1 and TRBJ2-2; D unresolved. The V gene's germline CDR1 is SGHRS and CDR2 YFSETQ. V dropped 2 bases and J dropped 1 base, with 12 bases sitting between them. This CDR3 has 16 amino acids. The CDR3 sequence: CASSFYIAGNTGELFF. DNA for the CDR3: TGCGCCAGCAGCTTCTATATAGCAGGGAACACCGGGGAGCTGTTTTTT.

This chain links TRBV21-1 with TRBJ2-1; TRBD1 is the table's D call, not checked against the DNA. TRBV21-1 represents a pseudogene. The CDR3 totals 13 residues. CDR3 sequence: CASSIPDGNEQFF. The CDR3 DNA sequence: TGTGCCAGCAGCATTCCCGATGGGAATGAGCAGTTCTTC.

The chain is built from TRBV25-1 and TRBJ2-1; D gene uncertain. Trimming shortened V by 7 bases and J by 7 bases, and 17 bases separated the two germline ends. There are 14 residues in the CDR3. Germline lookup yields CDR1 MGHDK and CDR2 SYGVNS. In DNA, the CDR3 is TGTGCCAGCACTAGGGATGAGGTCCCTAATGAGCAGTTCTTC. Translation: CASTRDEVPNEQFF.

This clonotype was detected a few times. J is TRBJ2-1 and V is TRBV20-1; D gene unclear. The V end was cut by 6 bases, the J end by 9 bases, with 15 bases between. Per the germline V gene, CDR1 is DFQATT and CDR2 is SNEGSKA (reference sequence). The CDR3 extends over 12 amino acids. The CDR3 spells CSASFLGSEQFF. In DNA form, the CDR3 reads TGCAGTGCCTCTTTTTTGGGCAGTGAGCAGTTCTTC.